Listed here are 10 T cell receptor beta chains from one sample, sequenced in a study of blood T cell repertoires in COVID-19. The protocol was immunoSEQ multiplex PCR, while the TCRdb copy is restricted to in-frame clones and leaves out a portion. Here the sample spans approximately 110,000 clones, around 83% being singletons. The specimen was peripheral blood. These receptors were obtained from a man aged 35 to 55 with acute or convalescent COVID-19.

This chain links TRBV3-1 (or the pseudogene TRBV3-2) with TRBJ2-1; 7 nucleotides align to TRBD1. In germline, CDR1 is LGHDT, CDR2 YNNKEL (reference sequence). Trimming cost V 2 bases and J 4 bases; bases outside gene matches: 8. The CDR3 contains 16 residues. The CDR3 sequence: CASSQTGTVLYNEQFF. CDR3 nucleotide sequence: TGTGCCAGCAGCCAAACCGGGACAGTATTATACAATGAGCAGTTCTTC.

The gene calls are TRBV6-5 and TRBJ2-7, with D perhaps matching TRBD1 (5 bases). CDR1 and CDR2 (germline): MNHEY, SVGAGI. V was pared by 5 bases and J by 13 bases, with 21 bases between. This CDR3 has 13 amino acids. DNA for the CDR3: TGTGCCAGCAGTATAGGGGTGTCGGCAGTATCATACTTC. Translation: CASSIGVSAVSYF.

V gene TRBV7-8 combines with J gene TRBJ2-7, with 8 bases fitting TRBD1. The V segment lost 5 bases and the J segment 2 bases; nucleotides outside the gene matches: 11. This CDR3 is 16 amino acids long. The germline gives CDR1 SGHVS, CDR2 FQNEAQ. Written as DNA, the CDR3 is TGTGCCAGCAGCCCCACCGGGACAGGAGTCGCCTACGAGCAGTACTTC. It is translated as CASSPTGTGVAYEQYF.

The chain uses TRBV2 and TRBJ2-5; tentative D call: TRBD2 (6 bases). This CDR3 is 15 amino acids long. The V end lost 3 bases, the J end lost 1 base, and 12 bases lay between the germline ends. Germline V gives CDR1 SNHLY, CDR2 FYNNEI. The CDR3 bases are TGTGCCAGCAGTGATAGCGGACTCCCCCAAGAGACCCAGTACTTC. Protein product: CASSDSGLPQETQYF. Full variable domain (remainder filled in from reference TRBV2 and TRBJ2-5): EPEVTQTPSHQVTQMGQEVILRCVPISNHLYFYWYRQILGQKVEFLVSFYNNEISEKSEIFDDQFSVERPDGSNFTLKIRSTKLEDSAMYFCASSDSGLPQETQYFGPGTRLLVL.

The V call is TRBV6-6, the J call TRBJ2-7; TRBD2 aligns across 8 bases. Unmatched junction bases numbered 4, after V lost 6 bases and J lost 6 bases. The CDR3 is made up of 12 amino acids. Germline-derived CDR1 and CDR2 are MNHNY and SVGAGI (reference sequence). This CDR3 reads CASRTGRGEQYF. DNA for the CDR3: TGTGCCAGCAGGACCGGGAGGGGCGAGCAGTACTTC.

V usage is TRBV28 and J usage is TRBJ2-1, with D unclear. Germline loops: CDR1 MDHEN, CDR2 SYDVKM. Trimming shortened V by 3 bases and J by 2 bases, and 11 bases separated the two germline ends. The CDR3 runs to 15 residues. DNA of the CDR3: TGTGCCAGCAGTTTCTACGCTGCCCCCTACAATGAGCAGTTCTTC. Amino acids: CASSFYAAPYNEQFF.

This chain joins TRBV19 and TRBJ1-2, with TRBD1 identical over 8 bases. The V and J ends lost 4 bases and 8 bases, in that order; junction bases with no gene match: 21. Germline V CDR1 and CDR2: LNHDA, SQIVND (reference sequence). This CDR3 region has 18 residues. The CDR3 is CASSSPSFPTRGQTGYTF. In DNA form, the CDR3 reads TGTGCCAGTAGTAGCCCCAGCTTCCCCACCAGGGGGCAAACGGGCTACACCTTC.

CDR3 region: CASSPGQITYQPQHF. CDR3 nucleotides: TGTGCCAGCAGCCCGGGACAGATCACTTATCAGCCCCAGCATTTT. This chain joins TRBV7-8 and TRBJ1-5; 7 bases match TRBD1. J lost 5 bases, V lost 5 bases, and 9 bases had no gene match. This CDR3 is 15 amino acids long. Germline V gene data show CDR1 as SGHVS and CDR2 as FQNEAQ.

The chain carries TRBV11-2 and TRBJ2-1; 12 positions agree with TRBD2. The CDR3 spans 16 residues. In germline, CDR1 is SGHAT, CDR2 FQNNGV. After removal of 4 bases from V and 7 bases from J, the junction contained 8 bases not matched to a gene. The CDR3 region is CASSWQLAGGRNEQFF. The CDR3 nucleotides read TGTGCCAGCAGCTGGCAACTAGCGGGGGGCAGGAATGAGCAGTTCTTC.

V usage is TRBV6-1 and J usage is TRBJ1-4; the D is unclear. The CDR3 has 16 amino acids. Germline assignment: CDR1 MNHNS and CDR2 SASEGT. Trimming left V 2 bases short and J 0 bases short, with 10 bases between. The CDR3 sequence is CASSEKTSSTNEKLFF. CDR3 DNA: TGTGCCAGCAGTGAAAAGACTTCTTCAACTAATGAAAAACTGTTTTTT.